The rows below give T cell receptor beta chains drawn from one sample of a study of OX40 agonist ivuxolimab in advanced cancers. Method: immunoSEQ multiplex PCR; TCRdb's copy keeps in-frame clones and lacks some. Of around 70,000 clones in the sample, roughly 82% were seen once. The sample was CD4+ or CD8+ T cells sorted from blood, taken in a trial of the OX40 agonist ivuxolimab. The receptors here all came from an adult with an advanced solid tumor such as melanoma, head and neck, liver or kidney cancer. Both conserved end residues are part of each CDR3. D genes are given only for firm matches. Only some rows state a clone size, as once, few, many or a class for expanded clones.

v_gene	abundance	j_gene	d_gene	CDR3nt	CDR3aa
TRBV28	NA	TRBJ1-5	TRBD1	TGTGCCAGCACCCATTCCTACAGGGGCCAGGCCCTTCCCCAGCATTTT	CASTHSYRGQALPQHF
TRBV4-2	NA	TRBJ2-3	TRBD2	TGTGCCAGCAGCCAAGGTCTCGCGGGAGATTTAGATACGCAGTATTTT	CASSQGLAGDLDTQYF
TRBV6-5	NA	TRBJ2-1	TRBD2	TGTGCCAGCAGGGCGGGGGGCTCCTACAATGAGCAGTTCTTC	CASRAGGSYNEQFF
TRBV5-1	NA	TRBJ1-2	TRBD1	TGCGCCAGCAGCGGAAGGACAGGGACCCTGAACTATGGCTACACCTTC	CASSGRTGTLNYGYTF
TRBV28	NA	TRBJ2-3	NA	TGTGCCAGCCGAGCTTCAGATACGCAGTATTTT	CASRASDTQYF
TRBV6-4	NA	TRBJ1-4	TRBD1	TGTGCCAGCAGCGAGACACGTGGGGGACAGGTATATGAAAAACTGTTTTTT	CASSETRGGQVYEKLFF
TRBV27	once	TRBJ1-4	NA	TGTGCCAGCAGTTTATCCGTGGGGTCTGGGGAAAAACTGTTTTTT	CASSLSVGSGEKLFF
TRBV28	NA	TRBJ1-2	NA	TGTGCCTGTGGGGGCAGGAACTATGGCTACACCTTC	CACGGRNYGYTF
TRBV19	NA	TRBJ2-5	TRBD1	TGTGCCAGTAGGGGGGGACAGGATAGGCGAGAGACCCAGTACTTC	CASRGGQDRRETQYF
TRBV28	few	TRBJ2-7	TRBD1	TGTGCCAGCAGTTTCCCGGACAGGGGGATCTACGAGCAGTACTTC	CASSFPDRGIYEQYF
TRBV13	NA	TRBJ1-2	NA	TGTGCCAGCAGCTTAAGGGAAGGCTACACCTTC	CASSLREGYTF